The 14 T cell receptor beta chains listed next were all sequenced from one sample in a study of blood T cell repertoires in COVID-19. TCRdb's copy holds only in-frame clones and misses some; the assay was immunoSEQ multiplex PCR. The table has 150,000 to 200,000 clones, 70% to 80% seen once; the top ten hold roughly a sixth. Material: PBMCs or T cells enriched from blood (not recorded which). All receptors derive from a woman aged 50 to 65 who had recovered from COVID-19.

The chain carries TRBV28 and TRBJ1-1; perhaps TRBD1 as D (5 bases). The CDR3 runs to 13 residues. Germline V gives CDR1 MDHEN, CDR2 SYDVKM. V was shortened by 6 bases and J by 2 bases, with 10 bases between the two germline ends. The DNA of the CDR3 is TGTGCCAGCAGGGGGGGGACTAACACTGAAGCTTTCTTT. Its protein is CASRGGTNTEAFF.

CDR3 DNA: TGTGCCAGTAGGACTAGCGGGAGGCACGATGAGCAGTTCTTC. It encodes CASRTSGRHDEQFF. V gene TRBV19 combines with J gene TRBJ2-1, with TRBD2 identical over 13 bases. The CDR3 extends over 14 amino acids. CDR1 LNHDA and CDR2 SQIVND come from the germline V gene (reference sequence). J gave up 8 bases and V 6 bases, and 4 bases lay outside the gene matches.

V and J are TRBV28 and TRBJ1-1; TRBD1 agrees at 7 bases. Germline V gene sequence: CDR1 MDHEN, CDR2 SYDVKM. This CDR3 contains 14 residues. V was pared by 7 bases and J by 5 bases, with 10 bases of the junction left unmatched. The CDR3 loop reads CASTLRDRVTEAFF. As DNA, the CDR3 is TGTGCCAGCACCCTAAGAGACAGGGTAACTGAAGCTTTCTTT.

This clone turned up a few times. The chain links TRBV7-3 to TRBJ2-1, with no clear D. The V end was cut by 6 bases, the J end by 5 bases, with 11 bases between. The CDR3 runs 13 residues. CDR1 SGHTA and CDR2 FQGTGA come from the germline V gene. CDR3 DNA: TGTGCCAGCAGACTGGCAACTAACAATGAGCAGTTCTTC. This translates into CASRLATNNEQFF.

V is TRBV19 and J is TRBJ1-5; 9 bases match TRBD1. The CDR3 length is 16 residues. Per the germline V gene, CDR1 is LNHDA and CDR2 is SQIVND (reference sequence). J gave up 4 bases and V 8 bases, and 12 bases lay outside the gene matches. The CDR3: CASGGGQGQRNQPQHF. CDR3 coding DNA: TGTGCCAGTGGCGGGGGACAGGGACAGAGGAATCAGCCCCAGCATTTT.

The chain couples TRBV7-2 to TRBJ2-2; 7 bases are a match to TRBD2. CDR1 is SGHTA, CDR2 FQGNSA, per germline. The CDR3 length is 15 residues. The junction had 9 bases not matched to a gene; V was cut back by 6 bases and J by 5 bases. The CDR3 region has the DNA TGTGCCAGCAGGGAAGCGGGATTAGGGACCGGGGAGCTGTTTTTT. Residues: CASREAGLGTGELFF.

This chain uses TRBV4-2 with TRBJ1-3; D perhaps matches TRBD1 (6 bases). The CDR3 has 15 amino acids. The germline V gene has CDR1 LGHNA and CDR2 YNFKEQ. V lost 0 bases and J 7 bases, leaving 13 bases between the germline ends. CDR3 DNA: TGTGCCAGCAGCCAAGATCAAGGGGGTAGGAACACCATATATTTT. It yields the protein CASSQDQGGRNTIYF.

The CDR3 spells CASRESGTNTGELFF. DNA of the CDR3: TGTGCCAGCAGAGAAAGCGGGACGAACACCGGGGAGCTGTTTTTT. The genes are TRBV27 and TRBJ2-2, with TRBD2 identical over 7 bases. CDR3 size: 15 residues. Germline loops: CDR1 MNHEY, CDR2 SMNVEV (reference sequence). The trim removed 6 bases at V and 0 bases at J, leaving 4 bases unmatched.

The chain uses TRBV29-1 and TRBJ1-2; no reliable D call. V dropped 7 bases and J dropped 2 bases, with 8 bases sitting between them. Germline V CDR1 and CDR2: SQVTM, ANQGSEA. This CDR3 has 11 residues. CDR3 sequence reads: CSARENYGYTF. The CDR3 region has the DNA TGCAGCGCCCGGGAAAACTATGGCTACACCTTC.

The chain uses TRBV27 and TRBJ1-2, with a tentative D call TRBD1 (6 bases). V gave up 3 bases and J gave up 8 bases, with 25 bases separating them. The CDR3 is made up of 17 amino acids. Germline CDR1 is MNHEY and CDR2 is SMNVEV (reference sequence). CDR3 protein: CASSFGGARPGAFGYTF. CDR3 sequence (DNA): TGTGCCAGCAGTTTTGGGGGGGCGCGTCCGGGGGCGTTCGGCTACACCTTC.

The chain links TRBV7-2 to TRBJ1-3, with D maybe TRBD1 (5 bases). CDR1 is SGHTA, CDR2 FQGNSA, per germline. Trimming stripped 6 bases from V and 0 bases from J, with 9 bases between. This CDR3 has 14 residues. In nucleotides, the CDR3 is TGTGCCAGCAGTACCGACAGCTCTGGAAACACCATATATTTT. This encodes CASSTDSSGNTIYF.

This clone was recorded a few times. The chain's CDR3 is CASSLDLAGVGEQYF. DNA for the CDR3: TGCGCCAGCAGCTTGGATCTAGCGGGAGTAGGCGAGCAGTACTTC. The gene calls are TRBV5-1 and TRBJ2-7; 10 nucleotides agree with TRBD2. Unmatched junction bases numbered 6, after V lost 0 bases and J lost 6 bases. The CDR3 sequence is 15 residues long. Germline loops: CDR1 SGHRS, CDR2 YFSETQ.

The chain couples TRBV28 to TRBJ2-4, with D perhaps TRBD1 (5 bases). This CDR3 has 12 amino acids. V was cut by 8 bases and J by 4 bases, with 9 bases left in between. Per the germline V gene, CDR1 is MDHEN and CDR2 is SYDVKM. CDR3 bases: TGTGCCAGCGGGGCCTTAAAAAACATTCAGTACTTC. This sequence encodes CASGALKNIQYF.

The chain links TRBV4-2 to TRBJ2-3; 9 nucleotides agree with TRBD1. The CDR3 totals 18 residues. Germline trimming cut 4 bases from V and 2 bases from J; bases unmatched to any gene: 13. Germline V lookup: CDR1 LGHNA, CDR2 YNFKEQ. CDR3: CASSPILGQGQPTDTQYF. The DNA for the CDR3 is TGTGCCAGCAGCCCCATCCTTGGACAGGGGCAACCCACAGATACGCAGTATTTT.